The 13 T cell receptor beta chains reported below all come from one sample, sequenced in a study of CD8+ T cells in alopecia areata. Treatment specified: oral pan-JAK inhibitor, 5-10 mg twice daily. Reverse transcribed after extraction, RNA yielded cDNA as the sequencing template. TCRdb keeps only in-frame clones here, not all; method: immunoSEQ multiplex PCR. The profile covers roughly 200,000 clones, with more than 55% appearing a single time and less than 4% taken by the ten largest. Specimen: CD4+ T cells sorted from blood, collected at week 4, from a patient treated with tofacitinib. These receptor sequences come from a human donor with alopecia areata.

The chain recombines TRBV7-2 with TRBJ2-5; maybe TRBD1 (5 bases). The CDR3 contains 13 residues. With 5 bases removed from V and 6 bases from J, the gap between germline ends came to 13 bases. From germline, CDR1 is SGHTA and CDR2 FQGNSA. In DNA form, the CDR3 reads TGTGCCAGCAGCCCGGCAGGGTCCAAGACCCAGTACTTC. Translating it yields CASSPAGSKTQYF.

The chain joins TRBV2 to TRBJ2-3; no firm D call. Germline loops: CDR1 SNHLY, CDR2 FYNNEI. The CDR3 has 11 amino acids. The V end was cut by 8 bases, the J end by 2 bases, with 5 bases between. CDR3 region: CASGATDTQYF. For the CDR3, the DNA is TGTGCCAGCGGTGCCACAGATACGCAGTATTTT.

The chain links TRBV30 to TRBJ1-2, with D unresolved. The germline gives CDR1 GTSNPN, CDR2 SVGIG (reference sequence). V shed 0 bases and J shed 4 bases, with 12 bases lying between them. This CDR3 is built from 14 residues. The DNA of the CDR3 is TGTGCCTGGAGTGTCCGCAGACTGGGCTATGGCTACACCTTC. Residues: CAWSVRRLGYGYTF.

The rearrangement links TRBV11-2 to TRBJ2-4, with 7 bases aligning to TRBD2. Trimming at V came to 5 bases and at J to 7 bases, leaving 11 bases not matched to a gene. The CDR3 length is 15 residues. Per germline, CDR1 SGHAT and CDR2 FQNNGV. The CDR3 DNA reads as TGTGCCAGCAGCCCTTTCTACGGGGGAGGGAACATTCAGTACTTC. Amino acids: CASSPFYGGGNIQYF.

This chain uses TRBV5-6 with TRBJ1-2; D unclear. The germline V gene encodes CDR1 SGHDT and CDR2 YYEEEE. V dropped 4 bases and J dropped 8 bases, with 24 bases sitting between them. The length of the CDR3 is 16 residues. CDR3 bases: TGTGCCAGCAGCCCGGAAGCGGGCACCGCACCAAGGGGCTACACCTTC. It encodes CASSPEAGTAPRGYTF. Full variable domain (rest looked up from reference TRBV5-6 and TRBJ1-2): DAGVTQSPTHLIKTRGQQVTLRCSPKSGHDTVSWYQQALGQGPQFIFQYYEEEERQRGNFPDRFSGHQFPNYSSELNVNALLLGDSALYLCASSPEAGTAPRGYTFGSGTRLTVV.

The chain carries TRBV9 and TRBJ2-1; 8 bases are shared with TRBD2. The V and J ends lost 4 bases and 0 bases, in that order; junction bases with no gene match: 3. The CDR3 runs to 15 residues. Germline-derived CDR1 and CDR2 are SGDLS and YYNGEE. In DNA form, the CDR3 reads TGTGCCAGCAGCCCTCTAGCGGGCTCCTACAATGAGCAGTTCTTC. Its translation: CASSPLAGSYNEQFF.

V gene TRBV2 combines with J gene TRBJ1-6; D remains ambiguous. CDR1 and CDR2 (germline): SNHLY, FYNNEI. Between the trimmed V and J ends, which lost 8 bases and 7 bases, there was a span of 30 bases. The CDR3 consists of 19 residues. CDR3 sequence reads: CASHRERNAANPSNSPLHF. As DNA, the CDR3 is TGTGCCAGCCACCGTGAACGGAATGCAGCAAACCCTTCAAATTCACCCCTCCACTTT. The entire variable domain, with the rest obtained from reference TRBV2 and TRBJ1-6, is as follows: EPEVTQTPSHQVTQMGQEVILRCVPISNHLYFYWYRQILGQKVEFLVSFYNNEISEKSEIFDDQFSVERPDGSNFTLKIRSTKLEDSAMYFCASHRERNAANPSNSPLHFGNGTRLTVT.

This chain's CDR3 is CSVEDPRTGRNEQYF. CDR3 in DNA: TGCAGCGTTGAAGATCCAAGGACAGGGCGCAACGAGCAGTACTTC. V is TRBV29-1 and J is TRBJ2-7; 8 bases are a match to TRBD1. Trimming cost V 0 bases and J 5 bases; bases outside gene matches: 9. The CDR3 is 15 residues long. In germline, CDR1 is SQVTM, CDR2 ANQGSEA.

V and J are TRBV29-1 and TRBJ2-3; 10 nucleotides agree with TRBD2. J was trimmed by 2 bases and V by 1 base; bases with no gene match: 6. The CDR3 totals 16 residues. CDR1 and CDR2 from the germline V gene are SQVTM and ANQGSEA. The CDR3 DNA sequence: TGCAGCGTTGAAGGTGGTAGCGGGGGGCTCACAGATACGCAGTATTTT. Protein product: CSVEGGSGGLTDTQYF.

This clone was seen more than once but under ten times. The chain has TRBV7-9 and TRBJ1-1; D is possibly TRBD1 (6 bases). This CDR3 comprises 12 residues. Trimming left V 8 bases short and J 8 bases short, with 15 bases between. The germline CDR1 and CDR2 sequences are SEHNR and FQNEAQ (reference sequence). The DNA of the CDR3 is TGTGCCAGCTCCTCCCGGGGACAAGAAGCTTTCTTT. This gives the protein CASSSRGQEAFF.

This rearrangement joins TRBV2 to TRBJ2-3; no reliable D call. V dropped 8 bases and J dropped 4 bases, with 7 bases sitting between them. This CDR3 has 11 residues. CDR1 and CDR2 (germline): SNHLY, FYNNEI. The CDR3 protein is CASYKSDTQYF. Written as DNA, the CDR3 is TGTGCCAGCTACAAGTCAGATACGCAGTATTTT.

V usage is TRBV4-2 and J usage is TRBJ1-1; possibly TRBD1 for D (5 bases). V was clipped by 6 bases and J by 3 bases, with 11 bases between them. The germline V gene has CDR1 LGHNA and CDR2 YNFKEQ. The CDR3 sequence is 13 residues long. The CDR3 protein is CASRSDRDTEAFF. DNA for the CDR3: TGTGCCAGCAGGTCCGACAGAGACACTGAAGCTTTCTTT.

The table lists this clone with a few counts. This chain links TRBV6-5 with TRBJ2-5, with D perhaps TRBD1 (6 bases). V shed 2 bases and J shed 7 bases, with 14 bases lying between them. CDR1 and CDR2 from the germline V gene are MNHEY and SVGAGI. The CDR3 runs 14 residues. The CDR3 spells CASSYGVSRGTQYF. CDR3 nucleotide sequence: TGTGCCAGCAGTTACGGCGTTTCCAGGGGGACCCAGTACTTC.